This T cell receptor (beta chain) was sequenced in a study of blood T cell repertoires in COVID-19. Study background: Collection of acute and convalescent COVID-19 samples took place in the United States, Italy and Spain. PBMCs, B-cell-depleted T cells, or T cells were the source of the cDNA or gDNA that made up the material.

V shed 1 base and J shed 6 bases, with 18 bases lying between them. This CDR3 has 17 amino acids. Germline CDR1 MNHEY, CDR2 SMNVEV (reference sequence). Authors' analysis steps: Estimates of nucleated cell counts were drawn from the amplification of reference gene primers. Repertoires were generated with immunoSEQ multiplex PCR, while TCRdb's copy carries only in-frame clones and drops some. D and trimming were read from the DNA, whereas the V and J calls and clone size are those reported in that table. The sample consists of nearly 350,000 clones, over 75% of them appearing once. This chain joins TRBV27 and TRBJ1-4, with D perhaps TRBD1 (6 bases). The source material was PBMCs or T cells enriched from blood (not recorded which). The receptor's source is a woman between 25 and 40 years old who had recovered from COVID-19. As DNA, the CDR3 is TGTGCCAGCAGTTTATATGCCGGGGGGCGATCGGATGAAAAACTGTTTTTT. This gives the protein CASSLYAGGRSDEKLFF.